The rows below give T cell receptor beta chains drawn from one sample of a study of CD8+ T cells in alopecia areata. The table came from immunoSEQ multiplex PCR; TCRdb's copy has only in-frame clones and leaves some out. The table lists 250,000 to 350,000 clones, over 45% of them singletons. This specimen was CD4+ T cells sorted from blood, taken at week 52, from a patient treated with tofacitinib. The origin of the receptors is a human donor with alopecia areata. The CDR3 runs from the conserved cysteine through the conserved F or W. Fields, in order: V gene, clone size, D gene, J gene, CDR3 DNA, CDR3 protein. The D gene is left open where the match is weak. For some rows the clone size is stated as once, few or many, or as a class when expanded; others skip it.

TRBV4-3	.	.	TRBJ2-5	TGCGCCAGCAGCCAAGATCGCGAGGGTTTATTTGGAGAGACCCAGTACTTC	CASSQDREGLFGETQYF
TRBV4-3	.	TRBD1	TRBJ2-1	TGCGCCAGCAGCCCGGGGACAGGGTTTATCCCTCTCGGGGATGAGCAGTTCTTC	CASSPGTGFIPLGDEQFF
TRBV9	few	.	TRBJ1-5	TGTGCCAGCAGCGCCGGGACACAGGAGGGCAATCAGCCCCAGCATTTT	CASSAGTQEGNQPQHF
TRBV5-6	.	.	TRBJ1-5	TGTGCCAGCAGTCCTTCCGGCAGAACGAATCAGCCCCAGCATTTT	CASSPSGRTNQPQHF
TRBV6-1	few	.	TRBJ1-5	TGTGCCAGCGTACCACAGGTGAATAGCAATCAGCCCCAGCATTTT	CASVPQVNSNQPQHF
TRBV15	.	.	TRBJ1-2	TGTGCCACCAGCCTCTCGGGGCAGGGTGACTATGGCTACACCTTC	CATSLSGQGDYGYTF
TRBV10-2	.	TRBD2	TRBJ2-7	TGCGCCAGCAGAGCGGGACTAGCGGGGGCCTCCTACGAGCAGTACTTC	CASRAGLAGASYEQYF
TRBV11-2	few	.	TRBJ2-3	TGTGCCAGCAGCAACCGGGCGGGATATGGGACAGATACGCAGTATTTT	CASSNRAGYGTDTQYF
TRBV4-3	.	.	TRBJ1-2	TGCGCCAGCAGCCAAGAAGGCAGGGGCGACTATGGCTACACCTTC	CASSQEGRGDYGYTF
TRBV2	.	.	TRBJ1-2	TGTGCCAGCGTTCATGCTGCTAACTATGGCTACACCTTC	CASVHAANYGYTF
TRBV30	.	.	TRBJ2-3	TGTGCCTGGAGTGAAAGGGAACGGCAGTATTTT	CAWSERERQYF
TRBV5-6	.	.	TRBJ2-4	TGTGCCAGCAGCTTGACGATAGCCAAAAACATTCAGTACTTC	CASSLTIAKNIQYF
TRBV29-1	.	TRBD2	TRBJ2-1	TGCAGCGTTTGTCTTCTAGCGGGGGAGAGCTCCTACAATGAGCAGTTCTTC	CSVCLLAGESSYNEQFF
TRBV9	.	.	TRBJ2-7	TGTGCCAGCAGCCCGCCGGGACACTTCCTCGGGGAGCAGTACTTC	CASSPPGHFLGEQYF
TRBV30	.	.	TRBJ1-5	TGTGCCTGGAGTCCCGACTCCGCATCACCCCAGCATTTT	CAWSPDSASPQHF
TRBV29-1	.	.	TRBJ2-7	TGCAGCGTTGTGTCCAGGAGCTACGAGCAGTACTTC	CSVVSRSYEQYF
TRBV5-1	.	.	TRBJ2-7	TGCGCCAGCAGCTTGGGGGCATCGGTGTACGAGCAGTACTTC	CASSLGASVYEQYF
TRBV7-9	few	TRBD1	TRBJ1-6	TGTGCCAGCAGGACAGAACCCGGGACAGGGGGTTCACCCCTCCACTTT	CASRTEPGTGGSPLHF
TRBV5-6	.	.	TRBJ2-1	TGTGCCAGCAGCGTACTAGCAGCTGAGCAGTTCTTC	CASSVLAAEQFF
TRBV30	.	.	TRBJ1-2	TGTGCCTGGACAAACGGGCCGACGGGCTACACCTTC	CAWTNGPTGYTF
TRBV29-1	.	.	TRBJ2-5	TGCAGCGTTGAAGTGGCGGGCCAGGGAGAGACCCAGTACTTC	CSVEVAGQGETQYF
TRBV30	.	.	TRBJ1-5	TGTGCCTGGACTCGAGCAGGGGATCAGCCCCAGCATTTT	CAWTRAGDQPQHF
TRBV7-9	.	.	TRBJ2-3	TGTGCCAGCACCCCTCAGTCGGGGGGCACAGATACGCAGTATTTT	CASTPQSGGTDTQYF
TRBV2	.	TRBD1	TRBJ2-7	TGTGCCAGCAGAAGGACAGGGGCCGAGCAGTACTTC	CASRRTGAEQYF
TRBV4-2	few	.	TRBJ2-3	TGTGCCAGCAGCCAAGATCCGCAGGATACGCAGTATTTT	CASSQDPQDTQYF
TRBV30	.	TRBD1	TRBJ1-2	TGTGCCTGGAGGTGGACAGGGAGTAACTATGGCTACACCTTC	CAWRWTGSNYGYTF
TRBV7-2	.	.	TRBJ1-5	TGTGCCAGCAGCCTAGAGCAAAGCAATCAGCCCCAGCATTTT	CASSLEQSNQPQHF
TRBV2	few	.	TRBJ2-2	TGTGCCAGCAGTCCTAATAGGGGAATCACCGGGGAGCTGTTTTTT	CASSPNRGITGELFF
TRBV10-3	.	TRBD1	TRBJ2-7	TGTGCCATCAGTCCGGGACAGGGGAATCACGAGCAGTACTTC	CAISPGQGNHEQYF
TRBV11-2	few	.	TRBJ2-5	TGTGCCAGCAGCTTAGCGACAGGATCCTTATCTCCCCAGTACTTC	CASSLATGSLSPQYF
TRBV29-1	.	.	TRBJ1-2	TGCAGCGTTGGTTCACTCGGGACACCTAAAGGCTATGGCTACACCTTC	CSVGSLGTPKGYGYTF
TRBV5-1	.	.	TRBJ1-1	TGCGCCAGCAGCTCAGGAGGACGGGAGATGACTGAAGCTTTCTTT	CASSSGGREMTEAFF
TRBV7-2	few	.	TRBJ1-1	TGTGCCAGCATCCCAGATCCGGCGAACACTGAAGCTTTCTTT	CASIPDPANTEAFF
TRBV30	.	.	TRBJ1-5	TGTGCCTGGAGTAAGGGCGGCAATCAGCCCCAGCATTTT	CAWSKGGNQPQHF
TRBV7-9	few	.	TRBJ1-2	TGTGCCAGCAGCTTCGGGACGGAAAGGGTCTACACCTTC	CASSFGTERVYTF
TRBV6-5	.	.	TRBJ1-1	TGTGCCAGCAGTTACGTCGGTCGGGCTTTCTTT	CASSYVGRAFF
TRBV6-5	few	.	TRBJ1-1	TGTGCCAGCAGTTACTCGGGACCTGGGACTGAAGCTTTCTTT	CASSYSGPGTEAFF
TRBV4-3	.	.	TRBJ2-7	TGCGCCAGCAGCCAAGATTTGGTCCTCGAGCAGTACTTC	CASSQDLVLEQYF
TRBV6-5	.	.	TRBJ2-1	TGTGCCAGCAGTTACGCCCCAGGCTCCTACAATGAGCAGTTCTTC	CASSYAPGSYNEQFF
TRBV2	.	.	TRBJ1-5	TGTGCCAGCAGTGAAGAAACCTTTAGCAATCAGCCCCAGCATTTT	CASSEETFSNQPQHF
TRBV9	.	.	TRBJ2-5	TGTGCCAGCACCCCTGTGGGGGGCCAACAAGAGACCCAGTACTTC	CASTPVGGQQETQYF
TRBV25-1	.	TRBD1	TRBJ1-5	TGTGCCAGCAGCGCACAGGGGCTTCAGCCCCAGCATTTT	CASSAQGLQPQHF
TRBV30	.	.	TRBJ1-5	TGTGCCTGGAGCGTCGCTGGTCATCAGCCCCAGCATTTT	CAWSVAGHQPQHF
TRBV13	.	.	TRBJ2-7	TGTGCCAGCAGCTTAGGCGCGGGGGAGCAGTACTTC	CASSLGAGEQYF
TRBV12-5	.	.	TRBJ2-2	TGTGCTAGTGCCTCACAACTCACCGGGGAGCTGTTTTTT	CASASQLTGELFF
TRBV7-9	.	.	TRBJ2-2	TGTGCCAGCAGTGGACCGAACACCGGGGAGCTGTTTTTT	CASSGPNTGELFF
TRBV7-3	.	.	TRBJ2-7	TGTGCCAGCAGCCATAGCAGGGGGGCTAGATCCTACGAGCAGTACTTC	CASSHSRGARSYEQYF
TRBV11-1	.	.	TRBJ1-2	TGTGCCAGCAGCCCCCGGTACGGCGAGGGCTACACCTTC	CASSPRYGEGYTF
TRBV25-1	.	TRBD1	TRBJ2-7	TGTGCCAGCAGTCACGCGGGACAGGGGAACGAGCAGTACTTC	CASSHAGQGNEQYF
TRBV6-1	few	TRBD2	TRBJ2-5	TGTGCCAGCAGGTCGGGGGGGCCGGGAGAGACCCAGTACTTC	CASRSGGPGETQYF
TRBV2	.	.	TRBJ1-2	TGTGCCAGCTCAGGCGTCCTTCGGACAGAAGTTAACTATGGCTACACCTTC	CASSGVLRTEVNYGYTF
TRBV15	.	TRBD1	TRBJ1-5	TGTGCCACCAGCAGAGACCCGGACAGGACAAATCAGCCCCAGCATTTT	CATSRDPDRTNQPQHF